One and the same sample provided the 10 T cell receptor beta chains below, sequenced in a study of PD-L1 blockade in urothelial cancer. The assay was immunoSEQ multiplex PCR, and TCRdb's table has in-frame clones only and misses some. The sample has some 80,000 clones; roughly 87% are singletons. The sequencing used PBMCs, collected around atezolizumab (anti-PD-L1) treatment. The receptors here all came from a woman in her 70s with urothelial cancer.

The chain couples TRBV6-6 to TRBJ1-2; 10 bases map to TRBD1. The germline V gene has CDR1 MNHNY and CDR2 SVGAGI (reference sequence). CDR3 length equals 13 residues. Losses at the gene ends were 7 bases for V and 5 bases for J; bases not matched to a gene: 4. CDR3 in amino acids: CASTRQGAYGYTF. The CDR3 coding sequence is TGTGCCAGCACTAGACAGGGGGCGTATGGCTACACCTTC.

Details on this clone: At one end, the junction sequence differs from germline, possibly due to a read error. This chain joins TRBV5-6 and TRBJ2-3; TRBD2 aligns across 9 bases. The germline V gene encodes CDR1 SGHDT and CDR2 YYEEEE. The CDR3 is 13 residues long. The CDR3 DNA reads as TGTGCCAGCAGCTTGGTCACCGGGACTAGCCCTCATTTT. The encoded protein is CASSLVTGTSPHF. Filled out from reference TRBV5-6 and TRBJ2-3, the complete variable domain reads DAGVTQSPTHLIKTRGQQVTLRCSPKSGHDTVSWYQQALGQGPQFIFQYYEEEERQRGNFPDRFSGHQFPNYSSELNVNALLLGDSALYLCASSLVTGTSPHFGPGTRLTVL.

The chain recombines TRBV7-9 with TRBJ2-5; TRBD2 agrees at 10 bases. The length of the CDR3 is 15 residues. Germline loops: CDR1 SEHNR, CDR2 FQNEAQ (reference sequence). Trimming at V came to 8 bases and at J to 3 bases, leaving 9 bases not matched to a gene. As DNA, the CDR3 is TGTGCCAGCCGAATAGCGGGAGGAACAAAAGAGACCCAGTACTTC. Its protein is CASRIAGGTKETQYF.

J is TRBJ2-7 and V is TRBV5-1; possible D gene TRBD1, 6 bases. This CDR3 is 17 amino acids long. The V and J ends lost 0 bases and 2 bases respectively, with 18 bases between them. From germline, CDR1 is SGHRS and CDR2 YFSETQ. CDR3 DNA: TGCGCCAGCAGCTTGGCCGTGGGTGGACAGCGGCCCTACGAGCAGTACTTC. Translation gives CASSLAVGGQRPYEQYF.

The rearrangement joins TRBV5-1 to TRBJ2-4; 15 positions agree with TRBD2. CDR3 length: 16 amino acids. After removal of 3 bases from V and 15 bases from J, the junction contained 13 bases not matched to a gene. From germline, CDR1 is SGHRS and CDR2 YFSETQ. CDR3 amino acids: CASSSEPGLAGGGRYF. CDR3 nucleotide sequence: TGCGCCAGCAGCTCCGAGCCCGGACTAGCGGGGGGGGGAAGGTACTTC.

The chain is built from TRBV10-1 and TRBJ1-1, with a tentative D call TRBD1 (6 bases). Germline CDR1 WNHNN, CDR2 SYGVQD (reference sequence). V lost 5 bases to trimming and J lost 1 base, with 11 bases between them. The CDR3 runs 14 residues. CDR3 DNA: TGCGCCAGCAGTACCGGGACATCGAACACTGAAGCTTTCTTT. As protein: CASSTGTSNTEAFF.

The chain joins TRBV6-5 to TRBJ2-7; possibly TRBD2 for D (5 bases). Trimming pared 2 bases from V and 5 bases from J, leaving 10 bases between. The germline V gene encodes CDR1 MNHEY and CDR2 SVGAGI. The CDR3 sequence is 13 residues long. The CDR3 spells CASSYPGSHEQYF. CDR3 in DNA: TGTGCCAGCAGTTACCCTGGGAGCCACGAGCAGTACTTC.

The V and J genes are TRBV7-7 and TRBJ2-1; 10 bases are a match to TRBD2. The junction had 7 bases not matched to a gene; V was cut back by 5 bases and J by 9 bases. CDR3 size: 14 residues. Germline-derived CDR1 and CDR2 are SSHAT and FNYEAQ (reference sequence). The CDR3 reads CASSPTSGTGEQFF. DNA for the CDR3: TGTGCCAGCAGCCCTACTAGCGGGACAGGTGAGCAGTTCTTC.

Here the CDR3 DNA reads TGCGCCAGCACCCGGGACAACCAAGAGACCCAGTACTTC. This codes for CASTRDNQETQYF. The chain joins TRBV5-1 to TRBJ2-5, with D perhaps matching TRBD1 (6 bases). With 6 bases removed from V and 0 bases from J, the gap between germline ends came to 9 bases. This CDR3 has 13 amino acids. Germline V gene sequence: CDR1 SGHRS, CDR2 YFSETQ.

This chain uses TRBV6-5 with TRBJ2-3, with D maybe TRBD2 (5 bases). The V end was cut by 0 bases, the J end by 1 base, with 8 bases between. Per germline, CDR1 MNHEY and CDR2 SVGAGI. This CDR3 has 15 amino acids. The CDR3 spells CASSYSWGGTDTQYF. DNA for the CDR3: TGTGCCAGCAGTTACTCTTGGGGAGGCACAGATACGCAGTATTTT.